This is a list of T cell receptor beta chains from one sample in a study of response to subunit inactivated influenza vaccine. TCRdb passed the RT-PCR reads through MiXCR, listing each CDR3 protein once. Altogether about 700,000 distinct CDR3 sequences are present, approximately 15% being singletons, with the ten largest covering around 7.3%. The sample here was PBMCs from blood, taken around 15 days before vaccination. The source of these receptors is a man in his fifties who received an inactivated influenza vaccine. Both conserved end residues are part of each CDR3. Fields, in order: CDR3 length, clone size, V gene, D gene, J gene, CDR3 DNA, CDR3 protein. A D gene is named only where the DNA matches it firmly. Clone sizes are given selectively: once, few, many, or a class where the clone is expanded.

length: 14
size: -
V: TRBV5-1
D: TRBD1
J: TRBJ2-7
DNA: TGCGCCAGCAGCCCGGACGGGACAGGTTACGAGCAGTACTTC
CDR3: CASSPDGTGYEQYF

length: 15
size: few
V: TRBV7-6
D: -
J: TRBJ2-5
DNA: TGTGCCAGCAGCTCTTGGGTCACTTCGAGGGAGACCCAGTACTTC
CDR3: CASSSWVTSRETQYF

length: 14
size: -
V: TRBV7-2
D: -
J: TRBJ2-3
DNA: TGTGCCAGCAGCTCTCCGGGGCGGCCAGATACGCAGTATTTT
CDR3: CASSSPGRPDTQYF

length: 15
size: -
V: TRBV7-8
D: TRBD2
J: TRBJ2-2
DNA: TGTGCCAGCAGCTTTACCTCGGGGGGAACCGGGGAGCTGTTTTTT
CDR3: CASSFTSGGTGELFF

length: 14
size: few
V: TRBV20-1
D: -
J: TRBJ2-5
DNA: TGCAGTGCTAGAGATCGGAGGGGAGTGGAGACCCAGTACTTC
CDR3: CSARDRRGVETQYF

length: 14
size: few
V: TRBV10-3
D: -
J: TRBJ1-2
DNA: TGTGCCATCAGTGATAAGGGAGCGACCTATGGCTACACCTTC
CDR3: CAISDKGATYGYTF

length: 12
size: -
V: TRBV29-1
D: TRBD2
J: TRBJ2-7
DNA: TGCAGCTTCCTAGCGGGACAACGCGAGCAGTACTTC
CDR3: CSFLAGQREQYF

length: 16
size: few
V: TRBV11-2
D: -
J: TRBJ1-3
DNA: TGTGCCAGCAGCTTAGAGGAGCTTAGCTCTGGAAACACCATATATTTT
CDR3: CASSLEELSSGNTIYF

length: 15
size: -
V: TRBV4-1
D: TRBD1
J: TRBJ2-1
DNA: TGCGCCAGCAGCAGACAGGGTAGCCCCTACAATGAGCAGTTCTTC
CDR3: CASSRQGSPYNEQFF

length: 13
size: -
V: TRBV2
D: TRBD1
J: TRBJ2-3
DNA: TGTGCCAGCAGACAAACGACAGGGTATACGCAGTATTTT
CDR3: CASRQTTGYTQYF

length: 15
size: few
V: TRBV20-1
D: -
J: TRBJ1-1
DNA: TGCAGTGCTAGAGATGTAGGGCAGATGAACACTGAAGCTTTCTTT
CDR3: CSARDVGQMNTEAFF

length: 16
size: few
V: TRBV27
D: TRBD1
J: TRBJ1-4
DNA: TGTGCCAGCAGTCTCCTTGGCCCGACAGGGAACGAAAAACTGTTTTTT
CDR3: CASSLLGPTGNEKLFF

length: 16
size: few
V: TRBV20-1
D: -
J: TRBJ2-5
DNA: TGCAGTGCTAGAGGGGGGGACGGAACCGCCGGTGAGACCCAGTACTTC
CDR3: CSARGGDGTAGETQYF

length: 16
size: many
V: TRBV6-5
D: TRBD1
J: TRBJ1-1
DNA: TGTGCCAGCAGGACCCGACAGGGAACTCTGAACACTGAAGCTTTCTTT
CDR3: CASRTRQGTLNTEAFF

length: 14
size: few
V: TRBV29-1
D: TRBD1
J: TRBJ1-3
DNA: TGCAGCGTACAGACAGGGTTAGCTGGAAACACCATATATTTT
CDR3: CSVQTGLAGNTIYF

length: 12
size: -
V: TRBV20-1
D: -
J: TRBJ1-4
DNA: TGCAGTGGTCGTTCAACTAATGAAAAACTGTTTTTT
CDR3: CSGRSTNEKLFF

length: 12
size: few
V: TRBV12-3/TRBV12-4
D: -
J: TRBJ2-1
DNA: TGTGCCAGCAGTACTGCGCACAATGAGCAGTTCTTC
CDR3: CASSTAHNEQFF

length: 17
size: -
V: TRBV5-1
D: -
J: TRBJ2-7
DNA: TGCGCCAGCAGCTTGTCGGTTCTCAAGGGCCTCCACTACGAGCAGTACTTC
CDR3: CASSLSVLKGLHYEQYF

length: 15
size: few
V: TRBV5-1
D: -
J: TRBJ1-3
DNA: TGCGCCAGCAGCTTGACGCGGCAAACTGGAAACACCATATATTTT
CDR3: CASSLTRQTGNTIYF

length: 14
size: -
V: TRBV7-9
D: TRBD1
J: TRBJ1-1
DNA: TGTGCCAGCAGCTTAGTTATCCACACAGGGGGAGCTTTCTTT
CDR3: CASSLVIHTGGAFF

length: 15
size: few
V: TRBV5-6
D: TRBD2
J: TRBJ2-5
DNA: TGTGCCAGCAGGCAGGGCCTAGCGGGAATGGAGACCCAGTACTTC
CDR3: CASRQGLAGMETQYF

length: 15
size: -
V: TRBV3-1
D: TRBD2
J: TRBJ2-1
DNA: TGTGCCAGCAGCCGCGCTAGCGGGAGAGGGAATGAGCAGTTCTTC
CDR3: CASSRASGRGNEQFF

length: 13
size: many
V: TRBV14
D: TRBD1
J: TRBJ2-1
DNA: TGTGCCAGCAGTGCAGACAGGGTCGGTGAGCAGTTCTTC
CDR3: CASSADRVGEQFF

length: 11
size: few
V: TRBV30
D: -
J: TRBJ2-1
DNA: TGTGCCTGGAGTGTACTCAGCGAGCAGTTCTTC
CDR3: CAWSVLSEQFF

length: 13
size: -
V: TRBV6-5
D: -
J: TRBJ2-5
DNA: TGTGCCAGCAGTTTGCTGGCCCGGGAGACCCAGTACTTC
CDR3: CASSLLARETQYF

length: 13
size: -
V: TRBV5-5
D: -
J: TRBJ1-4
DNA: TGTGCCAGCAGCTTGCAATCCCGGGAAAAACTGTTTTTT
CDR3: CASSLQSREKLFF

length: 15
size: once
V: TRBV14
D: -
J: TRBJ2-3
DNA: TGTGCCAGCAGCCACCTAGGGAACTTAGAAGATACGCAGTATTTT
CDR3: CASSHLGNLEDTQYF

length: 13
size: few
V: TRBV18
D: -
J: TRBJ2-5
DNA: TGTGCCAGCCTCCGGGGTATTCAAGAGACCCAGTACTTC
CDR3: CASLRGIQETQYF

length: 18
size: few
V: TRBV11-1
D: TRBD2
J: TRBJ2-5
DNA: TGTGCCAGCAGCTTCGGGGGTCTTAGCGGGGCATCACAAGAGACCCAGTACTTC
CDR3: CASSFGGLSGASQETQYF

length: 15
size: -
V: TRBV20-1
D: -
J: TRBJ2-7
DNA: TGCAGTGCTAGTCCCCCGGGCCCCCGCTCCTACGAGCAGTACTTC
CDR3: CSASPPGPRSYEQYF

length: 13
size: few
V: TRBV18
D: -
J: TRBJ1-1
DNA: TGTGCCAGCTCAAAGACAGGTGTTACTGAAGCTTTCTTT
CDR3: CASSKTGVTEAFF

length: 14
size: -
V: TRBV5-1
D: TRBD1
J: TRBJ1-6
DNA: TGCGCCAGCAGCATGACAGGGACCGGCTCACCCCTCCACTTT
CDR3: CASSMTGTGSPLHF

length: 12
size: few
V: TRBV6-5
D: -
J: TRBJ2-1
DNA: TGTGCCAGCAGGAACGTAAGGCACGAGCAGTTCTTC
CDR3: CASRNVRHEQFF

length: 15
size: -
V: TRBV9
D: -
J: TRBJ1-3
DNA: TGTGCCAGCAGCGTAGTTGGGGGGCCCGGAAACACCATATATTTT
CDR3: CASSVVGGPGNTIYF

length: 15
size: -
V: TRBV2
D: -
J: TRBJ1-2
DNA: TGTGCCAGCAGTTCGGGCCCTAAGGGCCTCTATGGCTACACCTTC
CDR3: CASSSGPKGLYGYTF

length: 15
size: -
V: TRBV7-2
D: TRBD1
J: TRBJ2-1
DNA: TGTGCCAGCAGCTCGGACAGGGGGCATTGGAATGAGCAGTTCTTC
CDR3: CASSSDRGHWNEQFF

length: 15
size: many
V: TRBV7-9
D: -
J: TRBJ2-1
DNA: TGTGCCAGCCTTCCCAAAACTAGAATCTCAAATGAGCAGTTCTTC
CDR3: CASLPKTRISNEQFF

length: 17
size: -
V: TRBV9
D: -
J: TRBJ2-3
DNA: TGTGCCAGCAGCGTAGCCCCAAGAGCGGAAGGCACAGATACGCAGTATTTT
CDR3: CASSVAPRAEGTDTQYF

length: 13
size: -
V: TRBV15
D: -
J: TRBJ2-7
DNA: TGTGCCACCAGCAGAGACAGTGTCTACGAGCAGTACTTC
CDR3: CATSRDSVYEQYF

length: 13
size: few
V: TRBV29-1
D: -
J: TRBJ2-3
DNA: TGCAGCGTACAAACTAGGTTCACAGATACGCAGTATTTT
CDR3: CSVQTRFTDTQYF

length: 14
size: -
V: TRBV29-1
D: -
J: TRBJ1-6
DNA: TGCAGCGTTCTTGTGGGGGGCATGGATTCACCCCTCCACTTT
CDR3: CSVLVGGMDSPLHF

length: 15
size: -
V: TRBV29-1
D: -
J: TRBJ2-2
DNA: TGCAGCGTTGTTGGGGGGACAGAGAACACCGGGGAGCTGTTTTTT
CDR3: CSVVGGTENTGELFF

length: 12
size: -
V: TRBV20-1
D: -
J: TRBJ1-2
DNA: TGCAGTGCTAGTGGGTCAAGACGCGGCTACACCTTC
CDR3: CSASGSRRGYTF

length: 15
size: few
V: TRBV12-3/TRBV12-4
D: -
J: TRBJ1-2
DNA: TGTGCCAGCAGCTGGGGCGAGAGCGGAAACTATGGCTACACCTTC
CDR3: CASSWGESGNYGYTF

length: 14
size: many
V: TRBV4-3
D: TRBD1
J: TRBJ1-2
DNA: TGCGCCAGCACGCGACAGGGGGCGGACTATGGCTACACCTTC
CDR3: CASTRQGADYGYTF

length: 17
size: -
V: TRBV6-5
D: TRBD1
J: TRBJ1-6
DNA: TGTGCCAGCAGTTACGGTCGGAAGGGGGCCGGCAATTCACCCCTCCACTTT
CDR3: CASSYGRKGAGNSPLHF

length: 13
size: many
V: TRBV14
D: -
J: TRBJ2-4
DNA: TGTGCCAGCAGCCCGGGGACCCAAAACATTCAGTACTTC
CDR3: CASSPGTQNIQYF

length: 14
size: few
V: TRBV28
D: -
J: TRBJ2-3
DNA: TGTGCCAGCATAGGCGGGGCCTGGGGAGATACGCAGTATTTT
CDR3: CASIGGAWGDTQYF

length: 13
size: few
V: TRBV5-1
D: -
J: TRBJ2-5
DNA: TGCGCCAGCAGCTTGTCTATCGGGGAGACCCAGTACTTC
CDR3: CASSLSIGETQYF

length: 14
size: few
V: TRBV12-3/TRBV12-4
D: TRBD1
J: TRBJ2-2
DNA: TGTGCCAGCAGGAAGACAGGGGGGACCGGGGAGCTGTTTTTT
CDR3: CASRKTGGTGELFF

length: 16
size: few
V: TRBV4-3
D: -
J: TRBJ2-5
DNA: TGCGCCAGCAGCCGACTAGGGCGCACCTATGGGGAGACCCAGTACTTC
CDR3: CASSRLGRTYGETQYF

length: 15
size: few
V: TRBV7-6
D: TRBD1
J: TRBJ2-7
DNA: TGTGCCAGCAGCCCCGCCGGGACAGGGAACTACGAGCAGTACTTC
CDR3: CASSPAGTGNYEQYF